Below, 18 T cell receptor beta chains from the same sample are listed, as sequenced in a study of regulatory and conventional T cells in RAG deficiency (dated 2017 in TCRdb). The method behind the library was the immunoSEQ multiplex PCR assay. In its TCRdb copy, this immuneACCESS table keeps in-frame sequences only and misses some clones. Where compared with another copy, unresolved V genes explain less than half of these, and the others have no known cause. The sample table records under 15,000 clones; 94% of these occur just once. Clones ranked in the top ten supply 1.1% to 1.5% of the sample. Regulatory T cells were purified from blood as CD4+CD25-high CD127-low cells before genomic DNA extraction. Another study also made use of these data, one on regulatory T cells. The second study, in turn, reports: For the multiplex PCR, 52 forward TRBV primers and 13 reverse TRBJ primers were used, and amplification bias was corrected with both assay-based and computational methods.

The sequenced sample was CD127- CD25+ CD4+ Tregs sorted from blood. Receptor source: a human donor in good health.

The gene calls are TRBV9 and TRBJ2-7, with 7 bases identical to TRBD1. With V trimmed by 4 bases and J by 3 bases, 7 bases remained unmatched. CDR1 and CDR2 from the germline V gene are SGDLS and YYNGEE. This CDR3 has 14 residues. The CDR3 nucleotides read TGTGCCAGCAGCCTCCGGGCAGGGGGCTACGAGCAGTACTTC. Protein sequence: CASSLRAGGYEQYF.

The chain links TRBV28 to TRBJ1-5, with 8 bases identical to TRBD1. The V gene's germline CDR1 is MDHEN and CDR2 SYDVKM. The CDR3 extends over 19 amino acids. Unmatched junction bases numbered 20, after V lost 5 bases and J lost 5 bases. The CDR3 bases are TGTGCCAGCAGTAACCCACAGGGGGGATGGGGTGGAATTTATCAGCCCCAGCATTTT. Its translation: CASSNPQGGWGGIYQPQHF.

CDR3 bases: TGTGCCAGTAGTATTCGGTCAGGCCTAACTAGTGACTATGGCTACACCTTC. Translation gives CASSIRSGLTSDYGYTF. The chain joins TRBV19 to TRBJ1-2; no firm D call. CDR3 length equals 17 residues. Per germline, CDR1 LNHDA and CDR2 SQIVND (reference sequence). The V and J ends lost 3 bases and 3 bases respectively, with 20 bases between them.

The chain carries TRBV5-1 and TRBJ1-6, with D hard to call. CDR3 length equals 16 residues. V lost 0 bases and J lost 9, with 16 bases in between. Germline CDR1 and CDR2: SGHRS and YFSETQ. The CDR3: CASSLASAAGGSPLHF. The CDR3 DNA is TGCGCCAGCAGCTTGGCCTCTGCGGCCGGAGGTTCACCCCTCCACTTT.

V usage is TRBV27 and J usage is TRBJ2-7; 11 bases line up with TRBD1. The CDR3 runs 15 residues. V lost 4 bases to trimming and J lost 5 bases; unmatched junction nucleotides: 7. CDR1 and CDR2 from the germline V gene are MNHEY and SMNVEV (reference sequence). CDR3 sequence: CASSYRTGGGDEQYF. CDR3 nucleotide sequence: TGTGCCAGCAGTTACCGGACAGGGGGCGGGGACGAGCAGTACTTC.

This chain joins TRBV6-6 and TRBJ2-7; no firm D call. V lost 2 bases, J lost 2 bases, and 10 bases lay in between. This CDR3 region has 14 residues. CDR1 and CDR2 (germline): MNHNY, SVGAGI (reference sequence). DNA for the CDR3: TGTGCCAGCAGTTACATCCCGGGTCCCTACGAGCAGTACTTC. This sequence encodes CASSYIPGPYEQYF.

The V gene is TRBV2, the J gene TRBJ1-2, with 9 bases lining up with TRBD1. With 7 bases clipped from V and 2 bases from J, the junction kept 8 bases outside the gene matches. The CDR3 has 15 amino acids. Germline values: CDR1 SNHLY, CDR2 FYNNEI. CDR3 bases: TGTGCCAGCACCCGGGACAGGGTGTGGAACTATGGCTACACCTTC. Protein product: CASTRDRVWNYGYTF.

The chain combines TRBV6-1 with TRBJ1-6; tentative D call: TRBD1 (5 bases). The germline CDR1 and CDR2 sequences are MNHNS and SASEGT. This CDR3 spans 14 amino acids. Deletions cut 2 bases from V and 11 bases from J, with 13 bases between. The CDR3 spells CASSEIGGGAPLHF. Written as DNA, the CDR3 is TGTGCCAGCAGTGAAATCGGGGGAGGGGCACCCCTCCACTTT.

V usage is TRBV29-1 and J usage is TRBJ2-7, with 8 bases aligning to TRBD1. The V segment lost 4 bases and the J segment 5 bases; nucleotides outside the gene matches: 10. Germline assignment: CDR1 SQVTM and CDR2 ANQGSEA. The CDR3 has 14 residues. CDR3 sequence (DNA): TGCAGCGTTGGTAAGGACAGGGCGGGCCACGAGCAGTACTTC. Protein product: CSVGKDRAGHEQYF.

The gene calls are TRBV28 and TRBJ1-2, with TRBD1 as a possible D gene (5 bases). The V end lost 3 bases, the J end lost 7 bases, and 12 bases lay between the germline ends. CDR3 length equals 13 residues. Germline-derived CDR1 and CDR2 are MDHEN and SYDVKM. This CDR3 reads CASSFSGDGGYTF. The CDR3 DNA is TGTGCCAGCAGTTTCTCGGGGGACGGTGGCTACACCTTC.

This chain links TRBV5-8 with TRBJ2-2, with D tentatively TRBD1 (6 bases). V lost 4 bases to trimming and J lost 5 bases, with 15 bases between them. Germline loops: CDR1 SGHTS, CDR2 YDEGEE. The CDR3 length is 15 residues. CDR3 sequence: CASSPQVGATGELFF. The CDR3 DNA reads as TGTGCCAGCAGCCCCCAGGTGGGGGCTACCGGGGAGCTGTTTTTT.

This chain connects TRBV18 to TRBJ2-7; D gene unclear. Germline CDR1 is KGHSH and CDR2 is LQKENI. This CDR3 is built from 14 residues. The V and J ends lost 2 bases and 0 bases respectively, with 8 bases between them. This CDR3 is CASSPRRSSYEQYF. The DNA of the CDR3 is TGTGCCAGCTCACCAAGGCGGAGCTCCTACGAGCAGTACTTC.

The V call is TRBV10-3, the J call TRBJ2-2; no clear D gene. V dropped 10 bases and J dropped 5 bases, with 20 bases sitting between them. This CDR3 is built from 15 residues. Germline lookup yields CDR1 ENHRY and CDR2 SYGVKD. The CDR3 sequence is CATRGEEVRTGELFF. CDR3 bases: TGTGCCACCAGAGGTGAAGAGGTTCGGACCGGGGAGCTGTTTTTT.

The genes are TRBV7-9 and TRBJ2-1, with D perhaps TRBD2 (5 bases). The germline V gene has CDR1 SEHNR and CDR2 FQNEAQ (reference sequence). The V gene lost 5 bases and the J gene lost 8 bases, with 13 bases spanning the gap. The CDR3 spans 13 residues. DNA of the CDR3: TGTGCCAGCAGCCCTTGGCTAGCCGATGAGCAGTTCTTC. Residues: CASSPWLADEQFF.

This chain connects TRBV7-6 to TRBJ2-3; weak D call: TRBD2 (6 bases). V dropped 3 bases and J dropped 6 bases, with 25 bases sitting between them. There are 18 residues in the CDR3. Germline V CDR1 and CDR2: SGHVS, FNYEAQ. The CDR3 spells CASSLAGSVAGVADTQYF. CDR3 DNA: TGTGCCAGCAGCTTGGCGGGAAGCGTGGCGGGCGTCGCGGATACGCAGTATTTT.

The V gene is TRBV30, the J gene TRBJ1-5; D perhaps matches TRBD1 (5 bases). The CDR3 has 15 amino acids. Germline V gene sequence: CDR1 GTSNPN, CDR2 SVGIG (reference sequence). Trimming cost V 3 bases and J 4 bases, with 16 bases left between them. The DNA for the CDR3 is TGTGCCTGGAGGGTAGGGAACAGGAGTAATCAGCCCCAGCATTTT. Its translation: CAWRVGNRSNQPQHF. The complete variable domain, with remaining parts taken from reference TRBV30 and TRBJ1-5, reads SQTIHQWPATLVQPVGSPLSLECTVEGTSNPNLYWYRQAAGRGLQLLFYSVGIGQISSEVPQNLSASRPQDRQFILSSKKLLLSDSGFYLCAWRVGNRSNQPQHFGDGTRLSIL.

The chain combines TRBV10-3 with TRBJ1-1; D not resolved. CDR3 length: 13 residues. V lost 0 bases and J 5 bases, leaving 7 bases between the germline ends. Germline CDR1 is ENHRY and CDR2 is SYGVKD. The CDR3, as DNA: TGTGCCATCAGTGAGTCGAGGGAGACTGAAGCTTTCTTT. Its translation: CAISESRETEAFF.

This chain links TRBV6-1 with TRBJ1-1; 10 bases map to TRBD1. The length of the CDR3 is 15 residues. Per the germline V gene, CDR1 is MNHNS and CDR2 is SASEGT. Trimming cost V 3 bases and J 4 bases; bases outside gene matches: 5. CDR3 sequence reads: CASSDLTGGGTEAFF. CDR3 nucleotide sequence: TGTGCCAGCAGTGACTTGACAGGGGGCGGCACTGAAGCTTTCTTT.